These T cell receptor beta chains were read from a single sample in a study of Tregs in tolerant kidney transplant recipients. Produced via immunoSEQ multiplex PCR; TCRdb's table is partial and in-frame only. This table holds 110,000 or so clones, 92% found once. Sequencing used CD4+ T cells from blood. The receptors here all came from a human donor in good health. The CDR3 runs from the conserved cysteine through the conserved F or W. A D gene is named only where the DNA matches it firmly. Clone size is given for some rows only: seen once, a few or many times, or a class if the clone is expanded.

CDR3 protein,CDR3 DNA,V gene,J gene,D gene,clone size
CASSRLAGVTDTQYF,TGTGCCAGCAGCCGACTAGCGGGGGTGACAGATACGCAGTATTTT,TRBV6-5,TRBJ2-3,TRBD2,.
CASSVDRYSYEQYF,TGTGCCAGCAGTGTTGACAGGTACTCCTACGAGCAGTACTTC,TRBV2,TRBJ2-7,.,.
CASTPGGLAGLYEQYF,TGTGCCAGCACCCCCGGGGGGCTAGCGGGACTATACGAGCAGTACTTC,TRBV7-2,TRBJ2-7,TRBD2,.
CASSRGRYEQYF,TGTGCCAGCAGCAGGGGGCGGTACGAGCAGTACTTC,TRBV25-1,TRBJ2-7,TRBD1,.
CATSDRGLNTGELFF,TGCGCCACCTCTGACAGGGGACTAAACACCGGGGAGCTGTTTTTT,TRBV5-1,TRBJ2-2,.,.
CASSLARGPEAFF,TGTGCCAGCAGCTTAGCGCGAGGGCCTGAGGCTTTCTTT,TRBV7-9,TRBJ1-1,.,.
CASSLGGDSPLHF,TGCGCCAGCAGCTTGGGCGGGGATTCACCCCTCCACTTT,TRBV5-1,TRBJ1-6,.,.
CASSLYHRSDYGYTF,TGTGCCAGCAGCTTGTATCACAGGTCAGACTATGGCTACACCTTC,TRBV7-2,TRBJ1-2,.,.
CASRDILIYSNQPQHF,TGTGCCAGTAGGGACATTTTGATTTATAGCAATCAGCCCCAGCATTTT,TRBV19,TRBJ1-5,.,.
CASSTLRTASSGIADTQYF,TGTGCCAGCAGCACCCTTAGGACAGCCTCAAGTGGGATTGCAGATACGCAGTATTTT,TRBV7-9,TRBJ2-3,.,.
CASSFLAGGRNNEQFF,TGTGCCAGCAGCTTTCTAGCGGGGGGCCGAAACAATGAGCAGTTCTTC,TRBV5-6,TRBJ2-1,TRBD2,.
CASSIGQAGLGTEAFF,TGTGCCAGTAGTATAGGACAGGCCGGATTGGGCACTGAAGCTTTCTTT,TRBV19,TRBJ1-1,.,.
CASTSGTNNSPLHF,TGTGCCAGTACAAGCGGGACCAATAATTCACCCCTCCACTTT,TRBV18,TRBJ1-6,.,.
CASSDPGINTGELFF,TGCGCCAGCAGTGACCCGGGCATTAACACCGGGGAGCTGTTTTTT,TRBV5-1,TRBJ2-2,.,.
CASSPPGQGTEAFF,TGTGCCAGCTCACCACCGGGACAGGGGACTGAAGCTTTCTTT,TRBV18,TRBJ1-1,TRBD1,.
CASSLRQGQVWHEQYF,TGCGCCAGCAGCCTACGACAGGGGCAAGTCTGGCACGAGCAGTACTTC,TRBV23-1,TRBJ2-7,TRBD1,.
CASSLEQGARYTF,TGTGCCAGCAGCTTGGAACAGGGGGCGCGCTACACCTTC,TRBV7-6,TRBJ1-2,TRBD1,once
CASSKQGPNQPQHF,TGTGCCAGCAGTAAACAGGGACCCAATCAGCCCCAGCATTTT,TRBV6-6,TRBJ1-5,.,.
CASSGQGAGTGELFF,TGCGCCAGCAGCGGACAGGGGGCAGGGACCGGGGAGCTGTTTTTT,TRBV5-1,TRBJ2-2,TRBD1,.
CASSYWGTNEKLFF,TGTGCCAGCAGTTACTGGGGGACTAATGAAAAACTGTTTTTT,TRBV6-6,TRBJ1-4,.,.
CASSLEEAGYTF,TGCGCCAGCAGCTTGGAAGAGGCTGGCTACACCTTC,TRBV5-1,TRBJ1-2,.,.
CASSVERGGTDTQYF,TGTGCCAGCAGCGTAGAGCGGGGGGGGACAGATACGCAGTATTTT,TRBV9,TRBJ2-3,TRBD2,.
CAISGIGDSYEQYF,TGTGCCATCAGTGGGATAGGGGACTCCTACGAGCAGTACTTC,TRBV10-3,TRBJ2-7,.,.
CASSLRQNSENTGELFF,TGTGCCAGCAGCTTGAGGCAGAATAGCGAGAACACCGGGGAGCTGTTTTTT,TRBV7-7,TRBJ2-2,.,.
CASRRDRGLWQFF,TGTGCCAGCAGGAGGGACAGGGGGCTTTGGCAGTTCTTC,TRBV2,TRBJ2-1,TRBD1,.
CASSLTSSGNTIYF,TGCGCCAGCAGCCTCACGAGCTCTGGAAACACCATATATTTT,TRBV5-1,TRBJ1-3,.,.